This T cell receptor (beta chain) was captured in a study of cytomegalovirus exposure and HLA in healthy donors. Deletions cut 4 bases from V and 8 bases from J, with 12 bases between. This CDR3 comprises 13 residues. Germline V gene sequence: CDR1 SGHDN, CDR2 FVKESK. This PCR relied on a set of 60 Vbeta primers and 13 Jbeta primers. Produced via immunoSEQ multiplex PCR; TCRdb's table is partial and in-frame only. The sample includes approximately 150,000 clones, about 75% of them seen just once. This TCR came from a man aged 18 to 30 in good health and CMV-seropositive. The chain combines TRBV14 with TRBJ2-1; tentative D call: TRBD2 (6 bases). Sequencing used PBMCs. The CDR3 spells CASSRLVYDEQFF. The CDR3 DNA reads TGTGCCAGCAGCCGACTAGTGTACGATGAGCAGTTCTTC.